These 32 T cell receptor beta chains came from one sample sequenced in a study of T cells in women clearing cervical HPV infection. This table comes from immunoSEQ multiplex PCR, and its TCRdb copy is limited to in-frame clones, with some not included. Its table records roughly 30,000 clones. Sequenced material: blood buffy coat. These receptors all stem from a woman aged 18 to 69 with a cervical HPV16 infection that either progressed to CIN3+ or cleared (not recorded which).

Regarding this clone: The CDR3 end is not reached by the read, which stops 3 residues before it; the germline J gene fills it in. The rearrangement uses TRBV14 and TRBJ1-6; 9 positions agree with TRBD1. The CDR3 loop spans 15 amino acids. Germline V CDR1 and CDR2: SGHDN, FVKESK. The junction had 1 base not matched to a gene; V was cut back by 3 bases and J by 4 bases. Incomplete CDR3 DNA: TGTGCCAGCAGCCAGGGACAGGGATATAATTCACCC. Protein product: CASSQGQGYNSP. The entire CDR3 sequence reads CASSQGQGYNSPLHF.

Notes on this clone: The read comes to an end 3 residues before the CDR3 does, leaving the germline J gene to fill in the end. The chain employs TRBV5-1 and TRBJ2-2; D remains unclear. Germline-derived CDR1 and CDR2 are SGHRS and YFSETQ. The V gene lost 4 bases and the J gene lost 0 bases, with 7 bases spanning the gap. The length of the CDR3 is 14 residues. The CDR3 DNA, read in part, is TGCGCCAGCAGCCTGACAACGAACACCGGGGAG. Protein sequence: CASSLTTNTGE. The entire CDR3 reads CASSLTTNTGELFF.

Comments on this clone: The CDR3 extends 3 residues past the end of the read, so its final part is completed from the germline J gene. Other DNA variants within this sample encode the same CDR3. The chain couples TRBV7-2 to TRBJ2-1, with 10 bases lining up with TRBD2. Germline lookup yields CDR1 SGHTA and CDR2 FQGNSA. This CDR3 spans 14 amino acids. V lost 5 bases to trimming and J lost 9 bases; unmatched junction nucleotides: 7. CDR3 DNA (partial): TGTGCCAGCAGCCTCAGCACTAGCGGGGCTGAG. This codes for CASSLSTSGAE. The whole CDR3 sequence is CASSLSTSGAEQFF.

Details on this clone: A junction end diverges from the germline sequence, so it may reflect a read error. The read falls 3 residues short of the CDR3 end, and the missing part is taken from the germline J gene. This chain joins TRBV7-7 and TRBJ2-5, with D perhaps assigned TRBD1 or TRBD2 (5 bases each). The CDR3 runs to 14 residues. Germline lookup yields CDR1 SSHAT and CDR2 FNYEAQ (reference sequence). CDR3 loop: CASSLEGYEETQYF. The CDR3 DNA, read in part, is TGTGCTAGCAGCTTAGAGGGGTACGAGGAGACC.

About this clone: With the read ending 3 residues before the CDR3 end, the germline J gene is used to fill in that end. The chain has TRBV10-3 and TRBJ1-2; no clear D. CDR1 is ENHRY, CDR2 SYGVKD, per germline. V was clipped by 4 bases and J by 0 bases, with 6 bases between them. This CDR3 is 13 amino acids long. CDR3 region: CAISGPSNYGYTF. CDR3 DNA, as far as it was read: TGTGCCATCAGTGGGCCCTCTAACTATGGC.

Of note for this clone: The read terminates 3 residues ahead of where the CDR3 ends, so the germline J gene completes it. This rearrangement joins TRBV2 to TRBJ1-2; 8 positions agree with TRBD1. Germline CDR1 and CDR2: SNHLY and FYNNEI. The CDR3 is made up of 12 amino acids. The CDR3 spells CASRTGVGGYTF. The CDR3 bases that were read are TGTGCCAGCAGGACAGGGGTGGGGGGC.

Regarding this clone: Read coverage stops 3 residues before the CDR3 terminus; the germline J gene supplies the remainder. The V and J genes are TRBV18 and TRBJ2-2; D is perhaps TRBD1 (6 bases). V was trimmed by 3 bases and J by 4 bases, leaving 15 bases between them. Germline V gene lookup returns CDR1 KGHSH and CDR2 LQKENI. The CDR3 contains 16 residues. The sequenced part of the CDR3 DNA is TGTGCCAGCTCACCCGGTAGGGACACCCGCACCGGGGAG. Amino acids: CASSPGRDTRTGE. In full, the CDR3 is CASSPGRDTRTGELFF. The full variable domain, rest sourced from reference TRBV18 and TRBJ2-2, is NAGVMQNPRHLVRRRGQEARLRCSPMKGHSHVYWYRQLPEEGLKFMVYLQKENIIDESGMPKERFSAEFPKEGPSILRIQQVVRGDSAAYFCASSPGRDTRTGELFFGEGSRLTVL.

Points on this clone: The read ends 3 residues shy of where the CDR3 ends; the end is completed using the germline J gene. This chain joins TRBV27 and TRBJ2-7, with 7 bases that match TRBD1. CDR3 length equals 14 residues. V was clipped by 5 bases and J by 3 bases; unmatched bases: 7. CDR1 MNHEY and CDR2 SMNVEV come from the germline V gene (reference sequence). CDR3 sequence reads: CASSIRQGYYEQYF. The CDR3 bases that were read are TGTGCCAGCAGTATTAGACAGGGTTACTACGAG.

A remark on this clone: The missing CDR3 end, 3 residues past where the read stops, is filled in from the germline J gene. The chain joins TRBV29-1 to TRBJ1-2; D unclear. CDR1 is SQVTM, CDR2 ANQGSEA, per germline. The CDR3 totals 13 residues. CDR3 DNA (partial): TGCAGCGTTGAAGAGTGGGTAAAAGGGGGC. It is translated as CSVEEWVKGG. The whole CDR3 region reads CSVEEWVKGGYTF.

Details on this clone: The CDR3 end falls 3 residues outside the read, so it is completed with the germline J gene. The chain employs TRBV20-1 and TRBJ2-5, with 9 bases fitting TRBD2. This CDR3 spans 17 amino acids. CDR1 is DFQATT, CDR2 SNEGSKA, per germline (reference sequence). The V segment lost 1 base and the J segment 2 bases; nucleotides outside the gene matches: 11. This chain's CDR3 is CSARGGTSRRIQETQYF. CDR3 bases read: TGCAGTGCTAGAGGTGGGACTAGCAGAAGGATACAAGAGACC.

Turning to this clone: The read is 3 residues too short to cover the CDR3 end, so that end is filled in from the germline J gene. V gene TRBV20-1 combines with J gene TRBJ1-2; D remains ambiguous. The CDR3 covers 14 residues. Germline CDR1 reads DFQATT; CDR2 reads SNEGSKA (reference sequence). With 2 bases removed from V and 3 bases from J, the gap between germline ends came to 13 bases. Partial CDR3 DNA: TGCAGTGCTAGAATCCCGGGGTTGGACTATGGC. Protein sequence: CSARIPGLDYG. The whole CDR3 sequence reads CSARIPGLDYGYTF.

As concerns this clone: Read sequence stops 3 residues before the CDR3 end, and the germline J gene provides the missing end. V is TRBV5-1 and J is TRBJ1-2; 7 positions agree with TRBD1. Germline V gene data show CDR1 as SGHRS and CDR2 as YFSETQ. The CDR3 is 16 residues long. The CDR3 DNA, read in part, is TGCGCCAGCAGCTGGGGTGCGTCCGGGACAGTTAAATAC. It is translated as CASSWGASGTVKY. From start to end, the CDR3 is CASSWGASGTVKYYTF.

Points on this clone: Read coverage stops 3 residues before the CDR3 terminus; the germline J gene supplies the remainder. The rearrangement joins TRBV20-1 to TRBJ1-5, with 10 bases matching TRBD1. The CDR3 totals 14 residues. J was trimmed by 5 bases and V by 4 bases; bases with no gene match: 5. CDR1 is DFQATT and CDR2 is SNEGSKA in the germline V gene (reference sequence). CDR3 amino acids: CSATGTGDYQPQHF. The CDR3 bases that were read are TGCAGTGCTACCGGGACAGGGGATTATCAGCCC.

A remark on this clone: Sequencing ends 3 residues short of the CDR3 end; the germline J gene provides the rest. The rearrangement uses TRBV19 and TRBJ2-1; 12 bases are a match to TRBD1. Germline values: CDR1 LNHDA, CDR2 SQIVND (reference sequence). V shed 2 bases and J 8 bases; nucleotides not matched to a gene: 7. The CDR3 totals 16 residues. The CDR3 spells CASSINFGTGGDEQFF. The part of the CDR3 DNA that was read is TGTGCCAGTAGTATAAATTTTGGGACAGGGGGCGATGAG. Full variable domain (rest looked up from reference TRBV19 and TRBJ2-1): DGGITQSPKYLFRKEGQNVTLSCEQNLNHDAMYWYRQDPGQGLRLIYYSQIVNDFQKGDIAEGYSVSREKKESFPLTVTSAQKNPTAFYLCASSINFGTGGDEQFFGPGTRLTVL.

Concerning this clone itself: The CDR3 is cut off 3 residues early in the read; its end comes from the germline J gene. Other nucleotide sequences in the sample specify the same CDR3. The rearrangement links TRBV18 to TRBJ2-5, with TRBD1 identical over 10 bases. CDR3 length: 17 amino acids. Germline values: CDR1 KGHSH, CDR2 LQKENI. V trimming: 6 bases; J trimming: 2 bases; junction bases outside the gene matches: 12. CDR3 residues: CASSPPGQGRGQETQYF. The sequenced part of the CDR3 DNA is TGTGCCAGCTCCCCCCCGGGACAGGGGAGAGGTCAAGAGACC.

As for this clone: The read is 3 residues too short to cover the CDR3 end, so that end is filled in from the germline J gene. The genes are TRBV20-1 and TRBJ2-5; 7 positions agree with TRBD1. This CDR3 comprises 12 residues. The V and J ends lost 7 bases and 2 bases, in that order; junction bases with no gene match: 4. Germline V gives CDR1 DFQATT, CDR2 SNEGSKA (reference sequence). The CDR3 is CSGNRGQETQYF. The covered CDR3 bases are TGCAGTGGGAACAGGGGACAAGAGACC.

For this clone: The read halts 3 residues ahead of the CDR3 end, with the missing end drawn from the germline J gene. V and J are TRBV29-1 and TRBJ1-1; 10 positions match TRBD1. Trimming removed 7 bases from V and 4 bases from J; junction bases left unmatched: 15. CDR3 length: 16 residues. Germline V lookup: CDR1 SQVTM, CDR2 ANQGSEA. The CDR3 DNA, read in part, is TGCAGCGGGCGGAAGACAGGGGGCGCTTTGGCCACTGAA. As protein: CSGRKTGGALATE. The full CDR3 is CSGRKTGGALATEAFF.

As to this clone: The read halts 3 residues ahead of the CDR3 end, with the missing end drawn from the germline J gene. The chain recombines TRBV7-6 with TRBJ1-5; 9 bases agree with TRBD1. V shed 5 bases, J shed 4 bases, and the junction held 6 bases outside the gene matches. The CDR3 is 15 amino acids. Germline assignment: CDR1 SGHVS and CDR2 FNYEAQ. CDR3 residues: CASSQSGTGNQPQHF. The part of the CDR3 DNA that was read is TGTGCCAGCAGCCAAAGCGGGACAGGGAATCAGCCC.

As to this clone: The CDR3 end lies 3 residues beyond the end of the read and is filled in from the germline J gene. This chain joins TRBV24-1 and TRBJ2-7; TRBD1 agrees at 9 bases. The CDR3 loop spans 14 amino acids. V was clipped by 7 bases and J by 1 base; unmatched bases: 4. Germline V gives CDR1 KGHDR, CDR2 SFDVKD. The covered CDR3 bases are TGTGCCACCAGCCTGGGACAGGGATCCTACGAG. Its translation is CATSLGQGSYE. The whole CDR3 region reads CATSLGQGSYEQYF.

The part of the CDR3 DNA that was read is TGTGCCAGCAGCTTAGCGAGGGGGTCGGCTGAA. This translates into CASSLARGSAE. The entire CDR3 protein is CASSLARGSAEAFF. This chain connects TRBV7-6 to TRBJ1-1, with D possibly TRBD1 on 6 matching bases. Coverage ceases 3 residues before the CDR3 finishes, and the germline J gene fills in the end. Germline CDR1 reads SGHVS; CDR2 reads FNYEAQ. This CDR3 region has 14 residues. Trimming took 0 bases from V and 6 from J, leaving 11 bases between them.

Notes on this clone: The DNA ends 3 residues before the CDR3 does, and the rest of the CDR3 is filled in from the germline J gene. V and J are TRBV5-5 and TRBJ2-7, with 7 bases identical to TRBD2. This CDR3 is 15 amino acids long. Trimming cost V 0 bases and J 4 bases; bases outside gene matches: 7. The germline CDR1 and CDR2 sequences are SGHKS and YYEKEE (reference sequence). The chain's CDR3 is CASSLAWGGIYEQYF. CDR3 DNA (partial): TGTGCCAGCAGCTTGGCCTGGGGGGGGATATACGAG.

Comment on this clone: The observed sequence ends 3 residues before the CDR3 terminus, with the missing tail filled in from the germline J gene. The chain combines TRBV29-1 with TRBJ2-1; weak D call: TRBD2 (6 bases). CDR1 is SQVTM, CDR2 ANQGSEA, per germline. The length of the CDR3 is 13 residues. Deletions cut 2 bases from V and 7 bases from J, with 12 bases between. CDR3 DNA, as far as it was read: TGCAGCGTTGAATCGGGGGTCTGGAATGAG. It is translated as CSVESGVWNE. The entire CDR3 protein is CSVESGVWNEQFF.

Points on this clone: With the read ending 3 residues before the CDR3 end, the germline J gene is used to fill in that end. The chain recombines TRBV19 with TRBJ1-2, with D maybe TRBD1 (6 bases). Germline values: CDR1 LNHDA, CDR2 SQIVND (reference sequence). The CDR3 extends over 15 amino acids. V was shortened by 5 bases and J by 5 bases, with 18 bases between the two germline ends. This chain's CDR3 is CASSLRADSLYGYTF. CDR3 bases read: TGTGCCAGTAGTCTCCGAGCGGACAGCTTATATGGC.

The CDR3 bases that were read are TGCGCCAGCAGCTTGGAAGGTCAGAACACCGGGGAG. Protein: CASSLEGQNTGE. The entire CDR3 protein reads CASSLEGQNTGELFF. The rearrangement joins TRBV5-1 to TRBJ2-2; D is ambiguous. Sequencing ends 3 residues short of the CDR3 end; the germline J gene provides the rest. The CDR3 extends over 15 amino acids. The V gene lost 0 bases and the J gene lost 1 base, with 7 bases spanning the gap. Germline V gene lookup returns CDR1 SGHRS and CDR2 YFSETQ.

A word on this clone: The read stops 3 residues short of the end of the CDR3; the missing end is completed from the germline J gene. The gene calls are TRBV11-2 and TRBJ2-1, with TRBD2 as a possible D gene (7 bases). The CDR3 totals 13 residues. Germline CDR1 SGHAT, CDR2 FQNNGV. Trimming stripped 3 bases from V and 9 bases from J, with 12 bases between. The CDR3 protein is CASSLGGAIEQFF. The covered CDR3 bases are TGTGCCAGCAGCTTGGGGGGGGCGATTGAG.

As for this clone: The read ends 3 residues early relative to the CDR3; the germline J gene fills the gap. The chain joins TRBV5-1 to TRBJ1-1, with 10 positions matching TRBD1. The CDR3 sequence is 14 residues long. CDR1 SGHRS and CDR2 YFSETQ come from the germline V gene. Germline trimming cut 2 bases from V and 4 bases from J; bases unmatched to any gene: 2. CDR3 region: CASSFGQGGTEAFF. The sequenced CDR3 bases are TGCGCCAGCAGCTTCGGACAGGGGGGCACTGAA. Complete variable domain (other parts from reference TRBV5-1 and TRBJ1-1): KAGVTQTPRYLIKTRGQQVTLSCSPISGHRSVSWYQQTPGQGLQFLFEYFSETQRNKGNFPGRFSGRQFSNSRSEMNVSTLELGDSALYLCASSFGQGGTEAFFGQGTRLTVV.

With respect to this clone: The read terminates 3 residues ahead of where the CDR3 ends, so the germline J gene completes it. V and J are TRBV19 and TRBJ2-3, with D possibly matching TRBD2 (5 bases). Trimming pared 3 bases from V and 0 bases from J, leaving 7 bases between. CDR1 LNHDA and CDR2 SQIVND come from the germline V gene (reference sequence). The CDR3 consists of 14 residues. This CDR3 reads CASSIGGSTDTQYF. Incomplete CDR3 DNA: TGTGCCAGTAGTATCGGCGGGAGCACAGATACG.

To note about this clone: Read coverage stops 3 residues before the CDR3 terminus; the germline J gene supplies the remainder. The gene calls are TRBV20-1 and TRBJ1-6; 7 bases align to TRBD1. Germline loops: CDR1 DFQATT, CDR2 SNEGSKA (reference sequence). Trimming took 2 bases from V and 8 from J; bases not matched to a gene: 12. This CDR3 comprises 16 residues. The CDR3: CSARNPVRGIDSPLHF. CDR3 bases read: TGCAGTGCTAGAAACCCGGTCAGGGGGATTGATTCACCC.

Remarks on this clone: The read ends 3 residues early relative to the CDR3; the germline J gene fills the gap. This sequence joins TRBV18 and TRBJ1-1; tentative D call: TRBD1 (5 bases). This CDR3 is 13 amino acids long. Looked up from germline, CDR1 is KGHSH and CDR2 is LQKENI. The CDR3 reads CASSPAGLGEAFF. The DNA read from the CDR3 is TGTGCCAGCTCACCGGCGGGGCTGGGGGAA. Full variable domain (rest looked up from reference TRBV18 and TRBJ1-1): NAGVMQNPRHLVRRRGQEARLRCSPMKGHSHVYWYRQLPEEGLKFMVYLQKENIIDESGMPKERFSAEFPKEGPSILRIQQVVRGDSAAYFCASSPAGLGEAFFGQGTRLTVV.

The CDR3 here is CASSLTWGGDEQYF. The sequenced part of the CDR3 DNA is TGTGCCAGCAGTTTAACGTGGGGGGGGGACGAG. J is TRBJ2-7 and V is TRBV27; 7 positions agree with TRBD2. The CDR3 extends 3 residues past the end of the read, so its final part is completed from the germline J gene. Germline assignment: CDR1 MNHEY and CDR2 SMNVEV (reference sequence). CDR3 length: 14 residues. The trim removed 2 bases at V and 5 bases at J, leaving 6 bases unmatched.

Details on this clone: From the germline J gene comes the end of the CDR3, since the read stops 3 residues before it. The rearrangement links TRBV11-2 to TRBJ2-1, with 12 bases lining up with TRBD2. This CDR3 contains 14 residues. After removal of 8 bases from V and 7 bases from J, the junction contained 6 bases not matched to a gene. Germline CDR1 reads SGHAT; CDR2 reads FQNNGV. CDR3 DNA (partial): TGTGCCAGCGGTCCTAGCGGGAGGGGGAATGAG. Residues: CASGPSGRGNE. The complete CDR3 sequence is CASGPSGRGNEQFF.

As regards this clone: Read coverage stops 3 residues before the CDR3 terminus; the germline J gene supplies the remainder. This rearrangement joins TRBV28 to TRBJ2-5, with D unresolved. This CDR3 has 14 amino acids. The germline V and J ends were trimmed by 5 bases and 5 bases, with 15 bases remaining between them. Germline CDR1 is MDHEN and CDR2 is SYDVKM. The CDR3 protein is CASSIRGSIETQYF. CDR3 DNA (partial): TGTGCCAGCAGTATCCGCGGCAGTATCGAGACC.